This entry is about one TCR beta chain. Antigen: not known. The source of the sample is a study of T cell responses to AZD1222 COVID-19 vaccine. Study information: The analysis combined second doses at about 4 or about 12 weeks.

Method: immunoSEQ multiplex PCR; TCRdb's copy keeps in-frame clones and lacks some. Altogether tens of thousands of clones are present, about 90% being singletons, with the ten largest covering about 8.4%. There are 11 residues in the CDR3. The study, taken as a whole, reports: The donor cohort was predominantly white British with a female majority, and clonal diversity may have been underestimated.

The receptor comes from an adult in good health. This chain uses TRBV21-1 with TRBJ2-1. TRBV21-1 is listed as a pseudogene. The source material was peripheral blood, sampled on day 0 of AZD1222 vaccination. CDR3 DNA sequence: TGTGCCAGCAGCGACCACTATGAGCAGTTCTTC. Its protein product is CASSDHYEQFF.